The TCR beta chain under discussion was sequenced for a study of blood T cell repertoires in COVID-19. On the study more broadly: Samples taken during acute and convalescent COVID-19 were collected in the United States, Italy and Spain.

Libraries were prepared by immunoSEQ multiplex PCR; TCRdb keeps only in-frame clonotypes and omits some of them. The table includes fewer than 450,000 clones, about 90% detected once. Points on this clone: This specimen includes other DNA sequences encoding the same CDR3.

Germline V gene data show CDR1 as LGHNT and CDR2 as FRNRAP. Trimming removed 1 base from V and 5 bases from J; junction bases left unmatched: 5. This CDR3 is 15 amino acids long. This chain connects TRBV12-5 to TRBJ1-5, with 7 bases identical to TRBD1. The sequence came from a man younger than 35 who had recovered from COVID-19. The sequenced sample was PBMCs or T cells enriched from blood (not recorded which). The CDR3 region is CASGLARQGDQPQHF. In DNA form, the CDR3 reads TGTGCTAGTGGTTTGGCCCGACAGGGCGATCAGCCCCAGCATTTT.